The 18 T cell receptor beta chains presented below share a single source sample, sequenced in a study of T-cell reconstitution after alpha-beta-depleted transplantation in children. During its preparation, the TCRbeta library received unique molecular identifiers. TCRdb independently ran MiXCR on the PCR reads; one entry per CDR3 protein. Of 240,000 or so distinct CDR3 sequences detected, around 12% appear once; the ten largest clones hold over 2.5%. This specimen consisted of PBMCs from the stem cell graft donor, obtained from the stem cell graft. All receptors come from a human donor who donated a stem cell graft to a child with acute lymphoblastic leukemia.

This clonotype was seen many times. This sequence joins TRBV29-1 and TRBJ2-1; 7 bases match TRBD1. Germline V gene data show CDR1 as SQVTM and CDR2 as ANQGSEA. Germline trimming cut 3 bases from V and 3 bases from J; bases unmatched to any gene: 2. The CDR3 covers 13 residues. The CDR3 is CSVEGQNYNEQFF. CDR3 DNA: TGCAGCGTTGAGGGACAGAACTACAATGAGCAGTTCTTC.

This clonotype was picked up many times. V is TRBV14 and J is TRBJ1-2; D is possibly TRBD1 (5 bases). Deletions cut 2 bases from V and 8 bases from J, with 9 bases between. The CDR3 covers 12 residues. The germline V gene encodes CDR1 SGHDN and CDR2 FVKESK. This CDR3 reads CASSQQGDGYTF. DNA of the CDR3: TGTGCCAGCAGCCAACAGGGAGACGGCTACACCTTC.

This clonotype was recorded a few times. V gene TRBV6-2 or TRBV6-3 combines with J gene TRBJ1-6, with TRBD1 matching over 8 bases. V shed 6 bases, J shed 15 bases, and the junction held 7 bases outside the gene matches. CDR3 length: 12 residues. Germline V gives CDR1 MNHEY, CDR2 SVGEGT. CDR3 sequence reads: CASSWTGSVLHF. CDR3 DNA sequence: TGTGCCAGCAGCTGGACAGGGAGCGTCCTCCACTTT.

This clonotype was seen more than once but under ten times. The chain combines TRBV4-2 with TRBJ1-4; tentatively, D is TRBD1 (6 bases). This CDR3 contains 14 residues. V was pared by 4 bases and J by 6 bases, with 12 bases between. Germline V gene lookup returns CDR1 LGHNA and CDR2 YNFKEQ. The CDR3 loop is CASSPGARDEKLFF. Written as DNA, the CDR3 is TGTGCCAGCAGCCCGGGGGCGCGGGATGAAAAACTGTTTTTT.

This clonotype was counted at least ten times. This chain uses TRBV5-1 with TRBJ2-7, with 9 positions matching TRBD1. Germline CDR1 and CDR2: SGHRS and YFSETQ. CDR3 size: 15 residues. Trimming cost V 4 bases and J 1 base; bases outside gene matches: 6. CDR3 coding DNA: TGCGCCAGCAGCCCTACAGGGGGCGAATCCTACGAGCAGTACTTC. Protein sequence: CASSPTGGESYEQYF.

This clonotype was seen a few times. This rearrangement joins TRBV3-1 to TRBJ2-5, with 12 bases aligning to TRBD1. Trimming took 4 bases from V and 1 from J; bases not matched to a gene: 13. The CDR3 consists of 19 residues. Germline loops: CDR1 LGHDT, CDR2 YNNKEL (reference sequence). The CDR3 DNA sequence: TGTGCCAGCAGCCTCGGGACAGGGGGCGTTAAGGACCTCCAAGAGACCCAGTACTTC. Its translation: CASSLGTGGVKDLQETQYF.

This clonotype was seen many times. The J gene is TRBJ2-3, the V gene TRBV4-2; D is perhaps TRBD2 (6 bases). Trimming cost V 0 bases and J 1 base, with 8 bases left between them. The CDR3 loop spans 15 amino acids. Germline CDR1 LGHNA, CDR2 YNFKEQ. The CDR3 region is CASSQEAGGTDTQYF. CDR3 nucleotide sequence: TGTGCCAGCAGCCAAGAAGCGGGTGGCACAGATACGCAGTATTTT.

This clonotype was seen at least ten times. The chain joins TRBV5-1 to TRBJ2-7, with 7 bases aligning to TRBD1. V shed 4 bases and J 0 bases; nucleotides not matched to a gene: 7. CDR1 and CDR2 from the germline V gene are SGHRS and YFSETQ. CDR3 length: 15 residues. The CDR3 reads CASSPRGLSSYEQYF. The CDR3 nucleotides are TGCGCCAGCAGCCCCAGGGGGTTGAGCTCCTACGAGCAGTACTTC.

This clonotype showed up just once. A read error may explain this, as a much larger clone is one base away. V is TRBV6-1 and J is TRBJ2-1; TRBD1 might be the D (5 bases). This CDR3 has 14 residues. Trimming shortened V by 10 bases and J by 7 bases, and 20 bases separated the two germline ends. Germline V gives CDR1 MNHNS, CDR2 SASEGT. The CDR3: CATYRSGRVNEQFF. The DNA for the CDR3 is TGTGCCACCTATCGGTCCGGCAGGGTAAATGAGCAGTTCTTC.

This clonotype was counted ten times or more. The chain employs TRBV9 and TRBJ2-2, with D maybe TRBD1 (6 bases). The CDR3 loop spans 17 amino acids. V lost 3 bases and J 2 bases, leaving 17 bases between the germline ends. Looked up from germline, CDR1 is SGDLS and CDR2 is YYNGEE. CDR3 DNA: TGTGCCAGCAGCGGGGGGTACAGGGCCCTCAACACCGGGGAGCTGTTTTTT. This encodes CASSGGYRALNTGELFF.

This clonotype was found many times. V and J are TRBV19 and TRBJ2-1; 8 bases are shared with TRBD1. Per the germline V gene, CDR1 is LNHDA and CDR2 is SQIVND (reference sequence). The length of the CDR3 is 14 residues. The V gene end was trimmed by 2 bases and the J gene end by 6 bases; junction bases not matched to a gene: 3. CDR3 nucleotide sequence: TGTGCCAGTAGTATACAGGGGGCAATCAATGAGCAGTTCTTC. The encoded protein is CASSIQGAINEQFF.

The gene calls are TRBV19 and TRBJ1-2; TRBD1 matches at 9 bases. The germline gives CDR1 LNHDA, CDR2 SQIVND (reference sequence). The junction had 9 bases not matched to a gene; V was cut back by 7 bases and J by 3 bases. CDR3 length equals 15 residues. CDR3 sequence: CASTMGTGYDYGYTF. In DNA, the CDR3 is TGTGCCAGTACAATGGGGACAGGGTACGACTATGGCTACACCTTC.

This clonotype was counted ten times or more. The CDR3 region is CASSFGGPYNEQFF. The CDR3 DNA reads as TGTGCCAGCAGTTTTGGCGGTCCCTACAATGAGCAGTTCTTC. The rearrangement links TRBV12-3 or TRBV12-4 to TRBJ2-1, with D unclear. CDR3 length: 14 residues. The V end was cut by 3 bases, the J end by 2 bases, with 8 bases between.

This clonotype was seen at least ten times. The chain has TRBV7-8 and TRBJ1-2; D call uncertain. V was pared by 5 bases and J by 5 bases, with 24 bases between. The length of the CDR3 is 17 residues. Per germline, CDR1 SGHVS and CDR2 FQNEAQ. The CDR3 sequence: CASSPYAGGDRAYGYTF. The CDR3 coding sequence is TGTGCCAGCAGCCCCTACGCGGGAGGAGACCGAGCGTATGGCTACACCTTC.

This clonotype appeared a few times. This chain links TRBV12-5 with TRBJ1-2; the D is unclear. The CDR3 has 13 residues. In germline, CDR1 is LGHNT, CDR2 FRNRAP. The germline V and J ends were trimmed by 6 bases and 6 bases, with 14 bases remaining between them. CDR3 protein: CASGFDTRDGYTF. DNA of the CDR3: TGTGCTAGTGGCTTCGACACGCGGGATGGCTACACCTTC.

This clonotype was recorded at least ten times. The rearrangement links TRBV6-5 to TRBJ1-4; no firm D call. The germline V gene encodes CDR1 MNHEY and CDR2 SVGAGI. V was clipped by 5 bases and J by 10 bases, with 8 bases between them. CDR3 length: 11 amino acids. The CDR3 is CASSTGVKLFF. In DNA, the CDR3 is TGTGCCAGCAGTACCGGGGTAAAACTGTTTTTT.

V and J are TRBV7-3 and TRBJ2-2; D ambiguous. Germline V gene lookup returns CDR1 SGHTA and CDR2 FQGTGA. Trimming left V 0 bases short and J 2 bases short, with 13 bases between. The CDR3 loop spans 17 amino acids. The CDR3 here is CASSLTLHHKNTGELFF. The CDR3, as DNA: TGTGCCAGCAGCTTAACGCTCCATCACAAAAACACCGGGGAGCTGTTTTTT. The full variable domain, its missing parts supplied by reference TRBV7-3 and TRBJ2-2, is GAGVSQTPSNKVTEKGKYVELRCDPISGHTALYWYRQSLGQGPEFLIYFQGTGAADDSGLPNDRFFAVRPEGSVSTLKIQRTERGDSAVYLCASSLTLHHKNTGELFFGEGSRLTVL.

In this sample, this clonotype turned up many times. This rearrangement joins TRBV5-1 to TRBJ1-1; D uncertain. CDR1 is SGHRS and CDR2 is YFSETQ in the germline V gene. The CDR3 runs 15 residues. V was cut by 0 bases and J by 3 bases, with 12 bases left in between. The DNA for the CDR3 is TGCGCCAGCAGCTTGGGGAGAATAAAGCACACTGAAGCTTTCTTT. Translating gives CASSLGRIKHTEAFF.